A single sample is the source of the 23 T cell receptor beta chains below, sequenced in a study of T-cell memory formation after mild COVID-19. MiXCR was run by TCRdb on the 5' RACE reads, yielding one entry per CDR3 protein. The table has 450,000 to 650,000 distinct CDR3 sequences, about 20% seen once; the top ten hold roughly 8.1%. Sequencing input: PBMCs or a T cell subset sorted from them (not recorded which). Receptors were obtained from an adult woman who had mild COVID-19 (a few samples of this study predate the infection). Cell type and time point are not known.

This chain's CDR3 is CSARGMGEQFF. DNA of the CDR3: TGCAGTGCTAGGGGGATGGGTGAGCAGTTCTTC. The chain recombines TRBV20-1 with TRBJ2-1; D gene uncertain. V was pared by 3 bases and J by 9 bases, with 9 bases between. Germline loops: CDR1 DFQATT, CDR2 SNEGSKA (reference sequence). This CDR3 has 11 amino acids.

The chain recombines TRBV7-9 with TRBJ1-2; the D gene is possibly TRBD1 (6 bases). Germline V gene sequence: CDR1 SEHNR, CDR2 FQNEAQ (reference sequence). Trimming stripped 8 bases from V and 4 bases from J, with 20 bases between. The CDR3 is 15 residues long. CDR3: CASLAPGTLLYGYTF. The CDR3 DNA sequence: TGTGCCAGCCTTGCGCCCGGGACACTTCTCTATGGCTACACCTTC.

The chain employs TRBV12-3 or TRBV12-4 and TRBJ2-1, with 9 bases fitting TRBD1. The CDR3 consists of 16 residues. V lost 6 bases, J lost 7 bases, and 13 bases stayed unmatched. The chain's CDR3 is CASSLPGQGIRNEQFF. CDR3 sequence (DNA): TGTGCCAGCAGCTTACCGGGACAGGGTATTCGGAATGAGCAGTTCTTC.

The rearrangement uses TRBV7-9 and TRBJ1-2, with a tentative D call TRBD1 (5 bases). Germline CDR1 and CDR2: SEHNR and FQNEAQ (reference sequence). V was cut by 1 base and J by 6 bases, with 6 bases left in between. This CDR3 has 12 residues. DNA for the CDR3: TGTGCCAGCAGCTTAGGAGGGGATGGCTACACCTTC. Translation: CASSLGGDGYTF.

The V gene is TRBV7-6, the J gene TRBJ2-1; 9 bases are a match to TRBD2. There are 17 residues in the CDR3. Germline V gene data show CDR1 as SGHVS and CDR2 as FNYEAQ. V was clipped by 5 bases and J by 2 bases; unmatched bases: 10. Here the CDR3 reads CASSTSSTSGPYNEQFF. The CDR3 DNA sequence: TGTGCCAGCAGCACATCCTCGACTAGCGGTCCCTACAATGAGCAGTTCTTC.

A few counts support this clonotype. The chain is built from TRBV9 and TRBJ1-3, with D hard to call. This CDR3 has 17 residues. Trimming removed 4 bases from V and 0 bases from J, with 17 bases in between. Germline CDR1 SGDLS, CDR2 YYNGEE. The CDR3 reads CASSPHSEADSGNTIYF. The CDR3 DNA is TGTGCCAGCAGCCCCCATTCCGAGGCAGACTCTGGAAACACCATATATTTT.

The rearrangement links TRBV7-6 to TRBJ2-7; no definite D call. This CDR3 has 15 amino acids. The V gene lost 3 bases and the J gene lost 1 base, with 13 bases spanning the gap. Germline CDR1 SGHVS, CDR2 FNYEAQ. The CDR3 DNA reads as TGTGCCAGCAGCTTTCGGCACCACAGTTCCTACGAGCAGTACTTC. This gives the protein CASSFRHHSSYEQYF.

The CDR3 protein is CASSQGNSGGWNEQFF. DNA of the CDR3: TGTGCCAGCAGCCAAGGGAATAGCGGGGGGTGGAATGAGCAGTTCTTC. The chain employs TRBV4-2 and TRBJ2-1; 10 positions match TRBD2. The germline gives CDR1 LGHNA, CDR2 YNFKEQ. This CDR3 comprises 16 residues. V lost 1 base and J lost 7; bases outside the gene matches: 7.

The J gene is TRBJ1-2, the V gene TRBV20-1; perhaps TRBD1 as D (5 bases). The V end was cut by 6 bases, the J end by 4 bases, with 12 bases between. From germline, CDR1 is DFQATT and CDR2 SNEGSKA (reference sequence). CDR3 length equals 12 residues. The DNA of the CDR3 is TGCAGTGCCGCCTGGGACGGCTATGGCTACACCTTC. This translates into CSAAWDGYGYTF.

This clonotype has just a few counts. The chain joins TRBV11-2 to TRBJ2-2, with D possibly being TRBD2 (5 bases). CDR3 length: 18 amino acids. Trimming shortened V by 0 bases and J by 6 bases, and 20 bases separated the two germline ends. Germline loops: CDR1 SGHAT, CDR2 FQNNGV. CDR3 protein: CASSLDPRGRGIPGELFF. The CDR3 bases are TGTGCCAGCAGCTTAGATCCCCGGGGTCGCGGTATACCCGGGGAGCTGTTTTTT.

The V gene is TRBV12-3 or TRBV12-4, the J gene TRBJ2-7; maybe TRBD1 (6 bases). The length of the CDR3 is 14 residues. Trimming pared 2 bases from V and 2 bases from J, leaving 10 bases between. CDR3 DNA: TGTGCCAGCAGTTTACAGGGGCCTACCTACGAGCAGTACTTC. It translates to CASSLQGPTYEQYF.

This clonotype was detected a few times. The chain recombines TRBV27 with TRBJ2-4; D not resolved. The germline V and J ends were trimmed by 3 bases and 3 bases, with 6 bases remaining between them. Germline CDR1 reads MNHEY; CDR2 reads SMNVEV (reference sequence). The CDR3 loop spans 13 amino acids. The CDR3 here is CASSFRLKNIQYF. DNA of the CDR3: TGTGCCAGCAGTTTCCGTCTCAAAAACATTCAGTACTTC.

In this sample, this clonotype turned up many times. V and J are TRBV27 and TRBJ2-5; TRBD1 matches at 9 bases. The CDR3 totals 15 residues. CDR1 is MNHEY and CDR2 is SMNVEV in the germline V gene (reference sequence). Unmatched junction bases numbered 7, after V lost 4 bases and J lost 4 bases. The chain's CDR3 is CASSSWTGVRETQYF. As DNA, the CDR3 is TGTGCCAGCAGTTCTTGGACAGGGGTGAGAGAGACCCAGTACTTC.

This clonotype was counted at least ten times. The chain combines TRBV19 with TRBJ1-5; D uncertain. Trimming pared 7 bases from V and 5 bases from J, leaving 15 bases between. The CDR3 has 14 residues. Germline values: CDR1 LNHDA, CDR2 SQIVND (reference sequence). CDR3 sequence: CASTTDSVHQPQHF. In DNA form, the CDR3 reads TGTGCCAGTACTACCGATTCGGTCCATCAGCCCCAGCATTTT.

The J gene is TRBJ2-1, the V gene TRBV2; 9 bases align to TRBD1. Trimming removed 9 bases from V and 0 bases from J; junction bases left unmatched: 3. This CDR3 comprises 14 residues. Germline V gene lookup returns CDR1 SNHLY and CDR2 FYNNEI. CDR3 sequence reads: CARDRGSSYNEQFF. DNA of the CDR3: TGTGCCAGGGACAGGGGCAGCTCCTACAATGAGCAGTTCTTC.

This CDR3 reads CASSSRLAGAETQYF. The CDR3, as DNA: TGTGCCAGCAGCTCGAGACTAGCGGGAGCTGAGACCCAGTACTTC. The chain carries TRBV11-3 and TRBJ2-5; 12 nucleotides agree with TRBD2. The V gene's germline CDR1 is SGHNT and CDR2 YENEEA. The CDR3 sequence is 15 residues long. J lost 5 bases, V lost 4 bases, and 5 bases had no gene match.

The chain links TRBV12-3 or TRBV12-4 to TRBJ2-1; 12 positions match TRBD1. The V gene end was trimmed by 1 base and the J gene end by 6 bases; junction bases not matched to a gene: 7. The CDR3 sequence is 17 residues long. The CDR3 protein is CASSLGPGQGASNEQFF. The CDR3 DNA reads TGTGCCAGCAGTTTAGGTCCGGGACAGGGGGCGAGCAATGAGCAGTTCTTC.

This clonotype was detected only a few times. The CDR3 DNA sequence: TGTGCCAGCAGCTTACACCCGGGGGGCTTAGATACGCAGTATTTT. It translates to CASSLHPGGLDTQYF. This chain links TRBV7-2 with TRBJ2-3; weak D call: TRBD2 (7 bases). This CDR3 is built from 15 residues. CDR1 is SGHTA and CDR2 is FQGNSA in the germline V gene. Trimming stripped 2 bases from V and 5 bases from J, with 14 bases between.

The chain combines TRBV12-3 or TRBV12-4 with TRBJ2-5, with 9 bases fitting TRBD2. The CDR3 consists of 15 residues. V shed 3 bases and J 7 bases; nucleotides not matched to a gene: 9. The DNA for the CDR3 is TGTGCCAGCAGTTTTTTTAGCGGGAGAGAAGGGACCCAGTACTTC. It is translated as CASSFFSGREGTQYF.

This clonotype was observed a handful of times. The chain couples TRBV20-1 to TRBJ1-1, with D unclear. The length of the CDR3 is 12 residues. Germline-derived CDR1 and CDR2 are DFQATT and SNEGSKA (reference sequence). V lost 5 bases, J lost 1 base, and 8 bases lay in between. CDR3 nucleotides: TGCAGTGCTGGCTCGGGGAACACTGAAGCTTTCTTT. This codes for CSAGSGNTEAFF.

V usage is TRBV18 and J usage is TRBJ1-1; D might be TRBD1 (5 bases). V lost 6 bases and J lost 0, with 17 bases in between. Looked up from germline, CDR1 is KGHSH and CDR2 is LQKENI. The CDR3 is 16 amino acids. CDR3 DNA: TGTGCCAGCTCTGGGGCCGGGAGGGGACTGAACACTGAAGCTTTCTTT. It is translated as CASSGAGRGLNTEAFF.

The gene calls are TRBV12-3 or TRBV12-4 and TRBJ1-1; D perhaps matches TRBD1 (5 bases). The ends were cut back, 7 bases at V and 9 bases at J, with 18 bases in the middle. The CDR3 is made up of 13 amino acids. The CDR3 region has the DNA TGTGCCAGCATTGACGGGGGATGGGGAAAAGCTTTCTTT. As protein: CASIDGGWGKAFF.

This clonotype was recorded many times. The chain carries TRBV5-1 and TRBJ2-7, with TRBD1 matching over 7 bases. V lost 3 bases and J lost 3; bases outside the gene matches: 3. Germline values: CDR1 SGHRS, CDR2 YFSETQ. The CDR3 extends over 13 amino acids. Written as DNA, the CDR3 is TGCGCCAGCAGCTCCCGGGACAGCTACGAGCAGTACTTC. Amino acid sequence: CASSSRDSYEQYF.